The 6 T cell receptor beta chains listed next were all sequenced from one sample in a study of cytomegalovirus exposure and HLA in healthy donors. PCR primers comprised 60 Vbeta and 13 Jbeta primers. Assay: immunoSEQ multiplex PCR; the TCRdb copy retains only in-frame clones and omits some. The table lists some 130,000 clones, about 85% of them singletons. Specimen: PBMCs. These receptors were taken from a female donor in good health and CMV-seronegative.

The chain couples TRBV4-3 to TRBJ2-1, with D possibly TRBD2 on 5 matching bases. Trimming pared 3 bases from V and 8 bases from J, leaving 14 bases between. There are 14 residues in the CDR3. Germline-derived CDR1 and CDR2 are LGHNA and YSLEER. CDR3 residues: CASSHTGMYDEQFF. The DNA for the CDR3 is TGCGCCAGCAGCCATACGGGGATGTATGATGAGCAGTTCTTC.

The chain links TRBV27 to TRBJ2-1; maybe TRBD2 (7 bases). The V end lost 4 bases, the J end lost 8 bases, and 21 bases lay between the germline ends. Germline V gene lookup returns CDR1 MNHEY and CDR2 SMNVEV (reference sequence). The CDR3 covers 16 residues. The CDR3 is CASSSSRWGGRDEQFF. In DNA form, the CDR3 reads TGTGCCAGCAGTTCCTCCCGGTGGGGGGGCCGCGATGAGCAGTTCTTC.

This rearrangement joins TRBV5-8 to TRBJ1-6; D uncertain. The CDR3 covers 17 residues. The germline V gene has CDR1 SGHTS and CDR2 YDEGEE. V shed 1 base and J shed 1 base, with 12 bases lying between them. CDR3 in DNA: TGTGCCAGCAGCTTGATTCGGGGAAGGTCCTATAATTCACCCCTCCACTTT. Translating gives CASSLIRGRSYNSPLHF.

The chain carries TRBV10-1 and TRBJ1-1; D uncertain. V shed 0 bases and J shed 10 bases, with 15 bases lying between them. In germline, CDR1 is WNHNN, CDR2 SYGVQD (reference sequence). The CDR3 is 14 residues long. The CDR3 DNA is TGCGCCAGCAGTGAGTCCGGTAGATACGAACGAGCTTTCTTT. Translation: CASSESGRYERAFF.

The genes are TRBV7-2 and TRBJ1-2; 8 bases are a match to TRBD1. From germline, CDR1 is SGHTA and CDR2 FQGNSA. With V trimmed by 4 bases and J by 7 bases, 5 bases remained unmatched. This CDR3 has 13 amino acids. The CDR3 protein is CASSSRTGCGYTF. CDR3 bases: TGTGCCAGCAGCTCAAGGACAGGGTGTGGCTACACCTTC. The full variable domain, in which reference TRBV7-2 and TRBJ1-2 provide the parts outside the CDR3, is GAGVSQSPSNKVTEKGKDVELRCDPISGHTALYWYRQSLGQGLEFLIYFQGNSAPDKSGLPSDRFSAERTGGSVSTLTIQRTQQEDSAVYLCASSSRTGCGYTFGSGTRLTVV.

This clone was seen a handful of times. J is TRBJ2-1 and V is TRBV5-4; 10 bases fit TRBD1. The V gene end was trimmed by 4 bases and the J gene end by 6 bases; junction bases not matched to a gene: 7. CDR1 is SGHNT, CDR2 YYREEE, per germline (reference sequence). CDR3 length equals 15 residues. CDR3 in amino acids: CASSTKTGGFNEQFF. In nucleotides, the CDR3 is TGTGCCAGCAGCACTAAGACAGGGGGCTTCAATGAGCAGTTCTTC. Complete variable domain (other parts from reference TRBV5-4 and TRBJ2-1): ETGVTQSPTHLIKTRGQQVTLRCSSQSGHNTVSWYQQALGQGPQFIFQYYREEENGRGNFPPRFSGLQFPNYSSELNVNALELDDSALYLCASSTKTGGFNEQFFGPGTRLTVL.